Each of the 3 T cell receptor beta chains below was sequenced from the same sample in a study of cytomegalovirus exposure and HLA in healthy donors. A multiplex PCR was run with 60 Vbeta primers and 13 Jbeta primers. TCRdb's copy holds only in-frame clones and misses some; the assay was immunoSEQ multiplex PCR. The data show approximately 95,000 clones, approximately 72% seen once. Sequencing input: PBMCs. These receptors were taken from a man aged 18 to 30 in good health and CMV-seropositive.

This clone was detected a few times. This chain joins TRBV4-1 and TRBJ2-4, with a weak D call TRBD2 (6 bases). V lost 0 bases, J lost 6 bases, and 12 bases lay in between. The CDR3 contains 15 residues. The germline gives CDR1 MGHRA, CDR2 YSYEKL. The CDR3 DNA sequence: TGCGCCAGCAGCCAAGATCAAGCGGGCCTAAACATTCAGTACTTC. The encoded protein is CASSQDQAGLNIQYF.

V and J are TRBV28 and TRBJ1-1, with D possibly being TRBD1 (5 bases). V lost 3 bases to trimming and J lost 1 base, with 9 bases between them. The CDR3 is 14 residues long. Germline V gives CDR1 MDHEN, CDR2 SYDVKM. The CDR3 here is CASSFARENTEAFF. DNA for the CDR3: TGTGCCAGCAGTTTTGCCAGGGAGAACACTGAAGCTTTCTTT. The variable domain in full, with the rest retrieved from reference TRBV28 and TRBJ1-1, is DVKVTQSSRYLVKRTGEKVFLECVQDMDHENMFWYRQDPGLGLRLIYFSYDVKMKEKGDIPEGYSVSREKKERFSLILESASTNQTSMYLCASSFARENTEAFFGQGTRLTVV.

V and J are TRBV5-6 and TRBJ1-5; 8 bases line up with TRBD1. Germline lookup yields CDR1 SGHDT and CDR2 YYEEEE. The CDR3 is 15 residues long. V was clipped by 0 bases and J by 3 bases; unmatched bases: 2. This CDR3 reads CASSLGTGNNQPQHF. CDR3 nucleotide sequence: TGTGCCAGCAGCTTGGGGACAGGGAACAATCAGCCCCAGCATTTT.